What follows describes a single T cell receptor (beta chain). Its target is not known. The data originate from a study of cytomegalovirus exposure and HLA in healthy donors. CDR1 and CDR2 from the germline V gene are MDHEN and SYDVKM. The V gene lost 2 bases and the J gene lost 0 bases, with 7 bases spanning the gap. The CDR3 extends over 15 amino acids. Donors in the study were healthy people who gave bone marrow. Study results and limitations: TCR beta chain V- and J-gene trimming was linked, in a later analysis, to a missense variant in DCLRE1C.

The primer mix had 60 Vbeta and 13 Jbeta primers. The protocol was immunoSEQ multiplex PCR, while the TCRdb copy is restricted to in-frame clones and leaves out a portion. In the table there are over 200,000 clones, 55% to 75% of which are singletons. The chain joins TRBV28 to TRBJ2-2, with TRBD1 as a possible D gene (6 bases). The receptor was derived from a man in his forties or fifties in good health and CMV-seropositive. The sequencing sample was made of PBMCs. The CDR3 DNA sequence: TGTGCCAGCAGTTTAGGGGGCGCGAACACCGGGGAGCTGTTTTTT. It translates to CASSLGGANTGELFF.